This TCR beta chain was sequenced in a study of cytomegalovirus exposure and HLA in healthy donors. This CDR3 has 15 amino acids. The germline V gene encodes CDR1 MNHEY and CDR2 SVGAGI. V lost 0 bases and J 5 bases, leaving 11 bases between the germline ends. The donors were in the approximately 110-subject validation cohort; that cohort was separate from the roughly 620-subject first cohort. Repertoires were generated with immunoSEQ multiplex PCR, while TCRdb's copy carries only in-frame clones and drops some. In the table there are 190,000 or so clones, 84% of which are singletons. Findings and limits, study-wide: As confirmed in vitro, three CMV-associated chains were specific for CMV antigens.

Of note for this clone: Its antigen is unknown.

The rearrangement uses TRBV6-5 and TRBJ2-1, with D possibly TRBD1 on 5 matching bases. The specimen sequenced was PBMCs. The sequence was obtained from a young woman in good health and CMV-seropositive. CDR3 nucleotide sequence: TGTGCCAGCAGTTACTCGATTCAGGGAAACAATGAGCAGTTCTTC. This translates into CASSYSIQGNNEQFF.